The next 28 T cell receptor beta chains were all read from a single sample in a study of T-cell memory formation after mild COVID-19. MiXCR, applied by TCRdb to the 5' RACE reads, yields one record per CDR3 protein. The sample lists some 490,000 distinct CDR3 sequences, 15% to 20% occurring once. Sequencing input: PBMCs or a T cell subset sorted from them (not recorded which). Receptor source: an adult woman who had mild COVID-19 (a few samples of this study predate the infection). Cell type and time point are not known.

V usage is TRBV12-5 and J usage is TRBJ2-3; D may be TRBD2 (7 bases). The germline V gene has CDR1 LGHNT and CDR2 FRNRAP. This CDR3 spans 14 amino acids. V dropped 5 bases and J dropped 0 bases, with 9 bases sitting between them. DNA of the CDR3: TGTGCTAGTGGTCCGGGGGGCAGCACAGATACGCAGTATTTT. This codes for CASGPGGSTDTQYF.

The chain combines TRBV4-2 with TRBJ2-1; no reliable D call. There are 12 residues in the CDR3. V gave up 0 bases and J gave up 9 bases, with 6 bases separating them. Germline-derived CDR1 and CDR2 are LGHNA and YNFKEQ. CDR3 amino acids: CASSQDGREQFF. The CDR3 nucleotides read TGTGCCAGCAGCCAAGACGGGCGTGAGCAGTTCTTC.

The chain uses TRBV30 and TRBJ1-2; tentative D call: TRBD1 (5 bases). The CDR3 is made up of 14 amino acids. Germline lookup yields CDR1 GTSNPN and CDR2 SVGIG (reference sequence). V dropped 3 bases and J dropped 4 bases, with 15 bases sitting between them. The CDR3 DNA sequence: TGTGCCTGGAGAGAAACAGGTTCGCTCTATGGCTACACCTTC. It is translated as CAWRETGSLYGYTF.

DNA for the CDR3: TGTGCCAGCAGTTATCTTGGGGGGCGCACCGGGGAGCTGTTTTTT. This codes for CASSYLGGRTGELFF. The genes are TRBV6-5 and TRBJ2-2; D could derive from TRBD1 or TRBD2 (6 bases each). The germline V gene has CDR1 MNHEY and CDR2 SVGAGI. The CDR3 is 15 amino acids. Trimming cost V 3 bases and J 4 bases, with 12 bases left between them.

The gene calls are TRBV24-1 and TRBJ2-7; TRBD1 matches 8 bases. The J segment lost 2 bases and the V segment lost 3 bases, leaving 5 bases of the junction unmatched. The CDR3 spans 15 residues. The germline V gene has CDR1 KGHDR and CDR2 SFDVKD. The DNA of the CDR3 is TGTGCCACCAGTGATCCGAGGACAGGGACCTACGAGCAGTACTTC. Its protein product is CATSDPRTGTYEQYF.

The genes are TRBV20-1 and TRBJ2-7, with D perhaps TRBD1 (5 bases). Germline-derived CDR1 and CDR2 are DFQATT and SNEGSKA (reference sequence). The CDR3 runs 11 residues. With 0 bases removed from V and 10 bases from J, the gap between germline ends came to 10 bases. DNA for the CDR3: TGCAGTGCTAGAGATAACCAGGGTCAGTACTTC. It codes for CSARDNQGQYF.

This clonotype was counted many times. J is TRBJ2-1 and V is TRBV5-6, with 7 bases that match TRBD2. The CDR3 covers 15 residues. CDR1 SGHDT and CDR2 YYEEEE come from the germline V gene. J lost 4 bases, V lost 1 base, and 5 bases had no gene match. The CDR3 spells CASSLSGGGYNEQFF. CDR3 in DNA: TGTGCCAGCAGCTTGAGTGGGGGGGGTTACAATGAGCAGTTCTTC.

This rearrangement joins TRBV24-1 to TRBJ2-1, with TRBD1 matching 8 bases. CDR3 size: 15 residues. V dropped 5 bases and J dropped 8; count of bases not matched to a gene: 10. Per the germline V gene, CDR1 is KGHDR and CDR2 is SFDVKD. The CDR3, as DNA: TGTGCCACCAGTGTATCGTTACAGGGGGTCGATGAGCAGTTCTTC. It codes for CATSVSLQGVDEQFF.

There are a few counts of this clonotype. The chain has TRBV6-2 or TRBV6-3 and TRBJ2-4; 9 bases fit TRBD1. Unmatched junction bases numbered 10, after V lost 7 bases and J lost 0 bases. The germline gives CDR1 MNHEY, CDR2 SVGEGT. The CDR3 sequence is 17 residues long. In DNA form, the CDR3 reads TGTGCCAGCAAAACAGGGGGCGAAGGACTAGCCAAAAACATTCAGTACTTC. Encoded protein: CASKTGGEGLAKNIQYF.

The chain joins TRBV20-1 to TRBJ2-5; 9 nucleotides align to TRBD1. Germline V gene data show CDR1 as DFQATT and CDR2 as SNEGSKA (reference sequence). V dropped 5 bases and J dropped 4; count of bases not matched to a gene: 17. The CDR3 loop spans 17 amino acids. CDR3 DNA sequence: TGCAGTGCTCCTTCGGGACAGGGCGGTGTCGGGGGAGAGACCCAGTACTTC. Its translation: CSAPSGQGGVGGETQYF.

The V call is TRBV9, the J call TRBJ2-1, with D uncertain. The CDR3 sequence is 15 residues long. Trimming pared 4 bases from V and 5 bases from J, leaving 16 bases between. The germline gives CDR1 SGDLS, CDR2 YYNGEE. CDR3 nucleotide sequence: TGTGCCAGCAGCCCCCCTCAGAGGCCCCACAATGAGCAGTTCTTC. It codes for CASSPPQRPHNEQFF.

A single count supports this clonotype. The CDR3 coding sequence is TGCGCCAGCAGCCATAGACAGGGGGACGAGACCCAGTACTTC. This encodes CASSHRQGDETQYF. The rearrangement uses TRBV4-1 and TRBJ2-5, with TRBD1 matching over 9 bases. Germline V lookup: CDR1 MGHRA, CDR2 YSYEKL. Trimming took 3 bases from V and 5 from J; bases not matched to a gene: 4. The CDR3 is 14 amino acids.

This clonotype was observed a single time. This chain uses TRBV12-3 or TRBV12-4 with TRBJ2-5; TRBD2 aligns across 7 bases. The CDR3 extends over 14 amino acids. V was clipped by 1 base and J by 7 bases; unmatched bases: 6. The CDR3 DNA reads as TGTGCCAGCAGTTTAGGTCCCGGGGAGGGGACCCAGTACTTC. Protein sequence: CASSLGPGEGTQYF.

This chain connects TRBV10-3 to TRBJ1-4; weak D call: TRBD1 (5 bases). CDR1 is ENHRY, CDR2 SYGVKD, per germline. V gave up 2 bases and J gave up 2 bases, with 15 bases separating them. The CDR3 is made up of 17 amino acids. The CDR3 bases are TGTGCCATCAGTGAGGTGGACATCAGCGTGACTAATGAAAAACTGTTTTTT. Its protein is CAISEVDISVTNEKLFF.

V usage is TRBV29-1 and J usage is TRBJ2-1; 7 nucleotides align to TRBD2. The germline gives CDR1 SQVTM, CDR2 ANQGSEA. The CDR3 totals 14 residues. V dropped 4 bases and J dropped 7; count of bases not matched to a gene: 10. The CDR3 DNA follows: TGCAGCGTTGTGGGGTGGGAGGGGATAAATGAGCAGTTCTTC. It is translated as CSVVGWEGINEQFF.

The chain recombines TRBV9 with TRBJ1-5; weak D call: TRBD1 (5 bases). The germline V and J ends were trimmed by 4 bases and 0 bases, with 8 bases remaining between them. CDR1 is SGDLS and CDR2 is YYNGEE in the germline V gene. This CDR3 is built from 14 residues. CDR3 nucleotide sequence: TGTGCCAGCAGCACCGGGGGTAGCAATCAGCCCCAGCATTTT. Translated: CASSTGGSNQPQHF.

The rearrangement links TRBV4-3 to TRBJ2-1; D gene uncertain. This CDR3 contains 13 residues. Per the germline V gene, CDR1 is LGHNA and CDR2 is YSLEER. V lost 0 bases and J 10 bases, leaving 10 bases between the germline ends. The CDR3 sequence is CASSQDSKAEQFF. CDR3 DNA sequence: TGCGCCAGCAGCCAAGATTCGAAGGCGGAGCAGTTCTTC.

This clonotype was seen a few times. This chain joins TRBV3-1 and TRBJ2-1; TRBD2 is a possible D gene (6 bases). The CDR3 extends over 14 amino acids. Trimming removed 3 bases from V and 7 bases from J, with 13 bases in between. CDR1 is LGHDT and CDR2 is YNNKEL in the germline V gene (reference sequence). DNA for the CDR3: TGTGCCAGCAGCCAGGCCGGGGCGGGAAATGAGCAGTTCTTC. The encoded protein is CASSQAGAGNEQFF.

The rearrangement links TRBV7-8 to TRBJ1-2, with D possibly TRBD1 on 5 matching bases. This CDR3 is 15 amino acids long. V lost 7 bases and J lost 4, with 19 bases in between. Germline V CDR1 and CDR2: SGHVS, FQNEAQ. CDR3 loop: CASTSRAWEIYGYTF. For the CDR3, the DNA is TGTGCCAGCACCAGCAGGGCATGGGAAATCTATGGCTACACCTTC.

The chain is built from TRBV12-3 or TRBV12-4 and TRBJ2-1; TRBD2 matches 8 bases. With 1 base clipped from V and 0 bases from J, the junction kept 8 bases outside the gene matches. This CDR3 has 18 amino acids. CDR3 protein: CASSLGGGSASSYNEQFF. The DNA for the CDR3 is TGTGCCAGCAGTTTAGGCGGGGGGTCCGCTAGCTCCTACAATGAGCAGTTCTTC.

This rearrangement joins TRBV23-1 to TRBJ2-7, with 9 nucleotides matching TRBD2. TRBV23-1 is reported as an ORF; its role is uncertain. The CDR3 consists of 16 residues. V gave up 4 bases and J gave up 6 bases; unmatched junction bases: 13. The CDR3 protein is CASSLPGVAGVPEQYF. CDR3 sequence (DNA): TGCGCCAGCAGTCTCCCGGGAGTAGCGGGGGTTCCCGAGCAGTACTTC.

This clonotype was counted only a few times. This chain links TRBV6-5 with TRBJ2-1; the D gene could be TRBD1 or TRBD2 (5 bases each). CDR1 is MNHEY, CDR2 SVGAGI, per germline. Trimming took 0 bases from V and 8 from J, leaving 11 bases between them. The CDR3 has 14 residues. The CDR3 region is CASSYSGVTYEQFF. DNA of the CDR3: TGTGCCAGCAGTTACTCGGGGGTCACTTATGAGCAGTTCTTC.

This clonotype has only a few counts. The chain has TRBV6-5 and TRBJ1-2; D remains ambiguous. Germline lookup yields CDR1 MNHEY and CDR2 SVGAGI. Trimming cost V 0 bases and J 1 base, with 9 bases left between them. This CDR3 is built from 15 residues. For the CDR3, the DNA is TGTGCCAGCAGTTACTCGAATCGGGGTAACTATGGCTACACCTTC. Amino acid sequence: CASSYSNRGNYGYTF.

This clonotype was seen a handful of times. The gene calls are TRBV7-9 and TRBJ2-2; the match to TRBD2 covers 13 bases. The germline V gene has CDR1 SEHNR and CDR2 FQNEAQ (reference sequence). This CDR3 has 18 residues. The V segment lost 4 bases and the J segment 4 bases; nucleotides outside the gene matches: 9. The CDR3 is CASSSFGLAGVITGELFF. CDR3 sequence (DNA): TGTGCCAGCAGCTCCTTCGGACTAGCGGGAGTTATCACCGGGGAGCTGTTTTTT.

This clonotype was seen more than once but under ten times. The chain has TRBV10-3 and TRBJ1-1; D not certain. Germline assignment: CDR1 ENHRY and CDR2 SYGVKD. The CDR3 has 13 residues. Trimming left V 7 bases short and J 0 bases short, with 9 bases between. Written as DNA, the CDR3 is TGTGCCATCACTAAAGGGATGAACACTGAAGCTTTCTTT. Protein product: CAITKGMNTEAFF.

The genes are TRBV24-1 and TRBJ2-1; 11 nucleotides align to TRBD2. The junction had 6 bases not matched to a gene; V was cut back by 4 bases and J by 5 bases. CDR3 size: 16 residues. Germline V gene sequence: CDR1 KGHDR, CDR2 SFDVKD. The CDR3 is CATSELGLAENNEQFF. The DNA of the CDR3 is TGTGCCACCAGTGAACTGGGACTAGCGGAAAACAATGAGCAGTTCTTC.

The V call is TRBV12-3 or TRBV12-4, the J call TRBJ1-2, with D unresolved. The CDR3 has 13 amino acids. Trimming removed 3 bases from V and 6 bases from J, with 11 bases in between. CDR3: CASSLQVFNGYTF. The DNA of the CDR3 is TGTGCCAGCAGTTTGCAGGTTTTCAATGGCTACACCTTC.

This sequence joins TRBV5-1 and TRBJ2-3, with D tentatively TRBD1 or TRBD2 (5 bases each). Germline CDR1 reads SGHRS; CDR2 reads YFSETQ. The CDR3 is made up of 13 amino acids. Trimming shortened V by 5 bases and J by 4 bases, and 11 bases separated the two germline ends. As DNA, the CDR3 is TGCGCCAGCAGTGACGGGGCAGCAGATACGCAGTATTTT. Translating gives CASSDGAADTQYF.